This passage covers 17 T cell receptor beta chains from one sample sequenced in a study of cytomegalovirus exposure and HLA in healthy donors. The study ran its PCR with 60 Vbeta and 13 Jbeta primers. Some clones are missing from TCRdb's copy, which holds only in-frame ones; the method was immunoSEQ multiplex PCR. The table lists 100,000 or so clones, about 80% of them singletons. Material: PBMCs. These receptors all come from a man aged 25 to 45 in good health and CMV-seronegative.

The J gene is TRBJ1-1, the V gene TRBV7-8; D possibly corresponds to TRBD1 (5 bases). V was shortened by 1 base and J by 4 bases, with 10 bases between the two germline ends. The CDR3 spans 14 residues. CDR1 and CDR2 (germline): SGHVS, FQNEAQ. The CDR3 sequence is CASSLERQGTEAFF. Written as DNA, the CDR3 is TGTGCCAGCAGCTTAGAGAGGCAGGGCACTGAAGCTTTCTTT. The full variable domain, with the rest looked up from reference TRBV7-8 and TRBJ1-1, is GAGVSQSPRYKVAKRGQDVALRCDPISGHVSLFWYQQALGQGPEFLTYFQNEAQLDKSGLPSDRFFAERPEGSVSTLKIQRTQQEDSAVYLCASSLERQGTEAFFGQGTRLTVV.

The rearrangement links TRBV28 to TRBJ2-2; TRBD1 matches at 8 bases. J gave up 6 bases and V 3 bases, and 3 bases lay outside the gene matches. There are 14 residues in the CDR3. Per the germline V gene, CDR1 is MDHEN and CDR2 is SYDVKM. The CDR3: CASSFTRGPGELFF. The CDR3 DNA reads as TGTGCCAGCAGTTTCACCAGGGGGCCCGGGGAGCTGTTTTTT.

V is TRBV4-1 and J is TRBJ1-2; D remains ambiguous. The V gene lost 4 bases and the J gene lost 6 bases, with 12 bases spanning the gap. This CDR3 is built from 13 residues. CDR1 is MGHRA and CDR2 is YSYEKL in the germline V gene. The CDR3 nucleotides are TGCGCCAGCAGCCGAGGGATAGATCATGGCTACACCTTC. Protein sequence: CASSRGIDHGYTF.

This clone was picked up a small number of times. V and J are TRBV6-5 and TRBJ1-1; 7 bases map to TRBD1. J lost 4 bases, V lost 4 bases, and 9 bases had no gene match. Germline lookup yields CDR1 MNHEY and CDR2 SVGAGI. The CDR3 spans 15 residues. The CDR3 loop is CASSFLRGRTTEAFF. Here the CDR3 DNA reads TGTGCCAGCAGTTTTTTGAGGGGGCGGACCACTGAAGCTTTCTTT.

The table lists this clone with a count of one. The chain combines TRBV2 with TRBJ2-3, with D possibly being TRBD2 (6 bases). The CDR3 spans 13 residues. Germline-derived CDR1 and CDR2 are SNHLY and FYNNEI. Trimming took 4 bases from V and 8 from J, leaving 13 bases between them. CDR3 sequence reads: CASSGGARGTQYF. The CDR3 coding sequence is TGTGCCAGCAGTGGCGGGGCCCGGGGTACGCAGTATTTT. The full variable domain, completed using reference TRBV2 and TRBJ2-3, is EPEVTQTPSHQVTQMGQEVILRCVPISNHLYFYWYRQILGQKVEFLVSFYNNEISEKSEIFDDQFSVERPDGSNFTLKIRSTKLEDSAMYFCASSGGARGTQYFGPGTRLTVL.

The V gene is TRBV28, the J gene TRBJ2-2; 9 bases are shared with TRBD1. Germline loops: CDR1 MDHEN, CDR2 SYDVKM. The CDR3 contains 18 residues. J was trimmed by 4 bases and V by 1 base; bases with no gene match: 10. Written as DNA, the CDR3 is TGTGCCAGCAGTTTATACCACACCGGGACAGGGTTCACCGGGGAGCTGTTTTTT. Translation gives CASSLYHTGTGFTGELFF.

V usage is TRBV19 and J usage is TRBJ1-2, with D hard to call. Trimming removed 0 bases from V and 1 base from J, with 9 bases in between. Germline V gene lookup returns CDR1 LNHDA and CDR2 SQIVND (reference sequence). The CDR3 sequence is 15 residues long. The CDR3: CASSIDSYLNYGYTF. CDR3 sequence (DNA): TGTGCCAGTAGTATAGATTCCTACCTTAACTATGGCTACACCTTC.

The chain combines TRBV27 with TRBJ1-6, with TRBD1 matching 9 bases. Germline loops: CDR1 MNHEY, CDR2 SMNVEV (reference sequence). With V trimmed by 3 bases and J by 5 bases, 8 bases remained unmatched. There are 17 residues in the CDR3. CDR3 coding DNA: TGTGCCAGCAGTTTTCTCCGGGGACAGGGAGATAATTCACCCCTCCACTTT. Protein: CASSFLRGQGDNSPLHF.

This chain links TRBV7-2 with TRBJ2-3, with 10 positions matching TRBD2. The ends lost 3 bases at V and 3 bases at J; junction bases unmatched: 6. CDR1 SGHTA and CDR2 FQGNSA come from the germline V gene. The CDR3 runs to 16 residues. The CDR3, as DNA: TGTGCCAGCAGCTTCCTTGGACTAGCGGTGACAGATACGCAGTATTTT. Translated: CASSFLGLAVTDTQYF. Drawing the rest from reference TRBV7-2 and TRBJ2-3, the complete variable domain is GAGVSQSPSNKVTEKGKDVELRCDPISGHTALYWYRQSLGQGLEFLIYFQGNSAPDKSGLPSDRFSAERTGGSVSTLTIQRTQQEDSAVYLCASSFLGLAVTDTQYFGPGTRLTVL.

The chain combines TRBV28 with TRBJ2-3; TRBD2 aligns across 10 bases. CDR3 length equals 14 residues. CDR1 is MDHEN, CDR2 SYDVKM, per germline. V lost 6 bases to trimming and J lost 7 bases; unmatched junction nucleotides: 7. CDR3 nucleotides: TGTGCCAGCAGCTCCGGGACTAGCGCTAATACGCAGTATTTT. Its translation is CASSSGTSANTQYF.

The J gene is TRBJ2-4, the V gene TRBV5-8, with D possibly matching TRBD2 (5 bases). This CDR3 spans 16 amino acids. Germline V CDR1 and CDR2: SGHTS, YDEGEE. V was trimmed by 0 bases and J by 4 bases, leaving 14 bases between them. This CDR3 is CASSLETGSTKNIQYF. In nucleotides, the CDR3 is TGTGCCAGCAGCTTGGAAACGGGGTCTACTAAAAACATTCAGTACTTC.

This rearrangement joins TRBV19 to TRBJ1-3, with TRBD1 matching over 10 bases. Trimming removed 5 bases from V and 3 bases from J; junction bases left unmatched: 7. The CDR3 has 16 residues. Germline assignment: CDR1 LNHDA and CDR2 SQIVND (reference sequence). CDR3: CASSAWDRGNGNTIYF. The CDR3, as DNA: TGTGCCAGTAGTGCTTGGGACAGGGGAAATGGAAACACCATATATTTT.

CDR3 sequence: CAWQKGFGYTF. The DNA of the CDR3 is TGTGCCTGGCAAAAGGGGTTTGGCTACACCTTC. The gene calls are TRBV30 and TRBJ1-2, with a tentative D call TRBD1 (5 bases). Trimming cost V 5 bases and J 7 bases, with 11 bases left between them. The CDR3 is made up of 11 amino acids. CDR1 and CDR2 (germline): GTSNPN, SVGIG (reference sequence).

This clone was detected only a few times. The rearrangement joins TRBV9 to TRBJ2-7; D might be TRBD1 (6 bases). With 0 bases removed from V and 3 bases from J, the gap between germline ends came to 10 bases. Germline CDR1 reads SGDLS; CDR2 reads YYNGEE. CDR3 size: 14 residues. CDR3 loop: CASSVAGQHYEQYF. As DNA, the CDR3 is TGTGCCAGCAGCGTAGCGGGACAACACTACGAGCAGTACTTC.

The chain uses TRBV7-2 and TRBJ2-7, with 13 bases identical to TRBD2. The CDR3 extends over 16 amino acids. Trimming cost V 5 bases and J 1 base; bases outside gene matches: 5. Germline V gives CDR1 SGHTA, CDR2 FQGNSA. The CDR3 bases are TGTGCCAGCAGCCGGAGACTAGCGGGAGGTTCCTACGAGCAGTACTTC. Protein sequence: CASSRRLAGGSYEQYF.

The chain is built from TRBV29-1 and TRBJ2-1; 14 bases are shared with TRBD2. The CDR3 has 15 residues. Trimming removed 4 bases from V and 7 bases from J; junction bases left unmatched: 6. CDR1 SQVTM and CDR2 ANQGSEA come from the germline V gene. Here the CDR3 DNA reads TGCAGCGTTGCGGGGACTAGCGGGAGAGGGAATGAGCAGTTCTTC. Translation gives CSVAGTSGRGNEQFF.

The genes are TRBV5-8 and TRBJ1-1; 7 bases fit TRBD1. CDR1 is SGHTS, CDR2 YDEGEE, per germline. J gave up 5 bases and V 2 bases, and 6 bases lay outside the gene matches. There are 14 residues in the CDR3. In DNA form, the CDR3 reads TGTGCCAGCAGCTTAAGGGGGCCGGGGACTGAAGCTTTCTTT. This sequence encodes CASSLRGPGTEAFF.